Listed below are T cell receptor beta chains from one sample, sequenced in a study of cytomegalovirus exposure and HLA in healthy donors. Generated by immunoSEQ multiplex PCR, the TCRdb table keeps only in-frame clones and is missing some. The table lists about 140,000 clones, roughly three fifths of them singletons. Sequencing was done on a sample of PBMCs. The receptor source for this set is a woman aged 55-69 years in good health and CMV-seronegative. The CDR3 runs from the conserved cysteine through the conserved F or W. A D gene is named only where the DNA matches it firmly. Expanded clones get a size class; other rows say once, few or many, or leave the size out.

TRBJ1-2 | TRBV19 | - | - | CASSRGVRGSVYGYTF | TGTGCCAGTAGTAGAGGGGTCAGGGGTAGCGTCTATGGCTACACCTTC
TRBJ1-2 | TRBV19 | - | TRBD1 | CASSGGQGVYGYTF | TGTGCCAGTAGTGGTGGACAGGGGGTCTATGGCTACACCTTC
TRBJ2-3 | TRBV5-1 | few | TRBD1 | CASSARPGQGTDTQYF | TGCGCCAGCAGCGCCCGGCCGGGACAGGGGACAGATACGCAGTATTTT
TRBJ1-2 | TRBV7-9 | - | TRBD1 | CASSLGAGGDYGYTF | TGTGCCAGCAGCTTAGGGGCAGGGGGTGACTATGGCTACACCTTC
TRBJ2-1 | TRBV29-1 | - | - | CSVEDRGYNEQFF | TGCAGCGTTGAAGACCGGGGGTACAATGAGCAGTTCTTC
TRBJ1-6 | TRBV6-1 | - | - | CASSEALGGRVGNSPLHF | TGTGCCAGCAGTGAAGCGCTGGGGGGGCGGGTCGGTAATTCACCCCTCCACTTT
TRBJ1-6 | TRBV2 | - | - | CARATRLYSPLHF | TGTGCCAGGGCGACACGGCTTTATTCACCCCTCCACTTT
TRBJ2-3 | TRBV27 | few | - | CASSLSSGGGDTQYF | TGTGCCAGCAGTTTATCTTCGGGGGGCGGAGATACGCAGTATTTT
TRBJ2-3 | TRBV7-3 | - | TRBD1 | CASSPFRGQGHTDTQYF | TGTGCCAGCAGCCCCTTTAGGGGACAGGGGCACACAGATACGCAGTATTTT
TRBJ2-3 | TRBV5-1 | - | TRBD1 | CASSTTGQGTADTQYF | TGCGCCAGCAGTACAACGGGACAGGGGACCGCAGATACGCAGTATTTT
TRBJ2-2 | TRBV5-1 | - | - | CASSLVVGRTGELFF | TGCGCCAGCAGCTTGGTCGTGGGGAGGACCGGGGAGCTGTTTTTT
TRBJ2-1 | TRBV5-1 | few | TRBD1 | CASSWDRNNEQFF | TGCGCCAGCAGCTGGGACAGGAACAATGAGCAGTTCTTC
TRBJ1-2 | TRBV19 | - | - | CASSYRSANYGYTF | TGTGCCAGTAGTTACAGATCTGCTAACTATGGCTACACCTTC
TRBJ2-5 | TRBV13 | - | - | CASSIGPAGTQYF | TGTGCCAGCAGCATCGGACCGGCGGGGACCCAGTACTTC
TRBJ2-1 | TRBV13 | - | TRBD1 | CASTQTGGGQFF | TGTGCCAGCACGCAGACAGGGGGCGGGCAGTTCTTC
TRBJ2-2 | TRBV7-9 | - | - | CASSLTEYTGELFF | TGTGCCAGCAGCTTAACAGAGTACACCGGGGAGCTGTTTTTT